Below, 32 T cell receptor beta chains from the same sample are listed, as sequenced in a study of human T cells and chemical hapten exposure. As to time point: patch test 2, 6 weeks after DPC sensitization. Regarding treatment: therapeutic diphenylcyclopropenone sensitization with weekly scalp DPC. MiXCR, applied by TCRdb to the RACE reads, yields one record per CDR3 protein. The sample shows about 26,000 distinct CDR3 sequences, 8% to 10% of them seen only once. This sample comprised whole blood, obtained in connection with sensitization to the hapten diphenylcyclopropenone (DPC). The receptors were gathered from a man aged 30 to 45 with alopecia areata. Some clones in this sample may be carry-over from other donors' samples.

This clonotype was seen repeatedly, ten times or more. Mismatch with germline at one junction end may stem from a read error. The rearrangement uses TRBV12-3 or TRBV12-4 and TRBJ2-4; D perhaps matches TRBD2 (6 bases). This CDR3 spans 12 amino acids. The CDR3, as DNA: TGTGCCAGCAGTTTGTCTGACGGAGGGGCCTTCTTC. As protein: CASSLSDGGAFF.

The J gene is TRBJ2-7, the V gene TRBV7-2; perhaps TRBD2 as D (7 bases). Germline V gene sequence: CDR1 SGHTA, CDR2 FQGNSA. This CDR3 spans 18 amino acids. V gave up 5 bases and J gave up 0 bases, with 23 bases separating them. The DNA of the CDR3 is TGTGCCAGCAGCGCCCCTATAGGGGGGGGTCCGAACTCCTACGAGCAGTACTTC. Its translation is CASSAPIGGGPNSYEQYF.

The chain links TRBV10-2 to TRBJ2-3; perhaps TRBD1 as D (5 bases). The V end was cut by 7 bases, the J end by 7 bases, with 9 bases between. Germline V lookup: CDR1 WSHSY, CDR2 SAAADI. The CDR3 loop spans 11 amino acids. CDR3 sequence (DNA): TGCGCCAGCAAGACAGAATATACGCAGTATTTT. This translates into CASKTEYTQYF.

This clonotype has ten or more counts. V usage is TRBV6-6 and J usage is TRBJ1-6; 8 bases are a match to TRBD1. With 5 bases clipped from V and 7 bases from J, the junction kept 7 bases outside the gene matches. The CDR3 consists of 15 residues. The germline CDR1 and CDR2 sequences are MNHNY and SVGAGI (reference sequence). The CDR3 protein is CASSAANRGNSPLHF. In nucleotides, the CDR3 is TGTGCCAGCAGTGCGGCGAACAGGGGGAATTCACCCCTCCACTTT.

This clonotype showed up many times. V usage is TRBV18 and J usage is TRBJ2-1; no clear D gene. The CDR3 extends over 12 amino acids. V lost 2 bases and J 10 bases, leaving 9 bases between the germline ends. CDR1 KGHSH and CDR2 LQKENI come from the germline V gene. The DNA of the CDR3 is TGTGCCAGCTCACCAAGCCTCCGCGAGCAGTTCTTC. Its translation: CASSPSLREQFF.

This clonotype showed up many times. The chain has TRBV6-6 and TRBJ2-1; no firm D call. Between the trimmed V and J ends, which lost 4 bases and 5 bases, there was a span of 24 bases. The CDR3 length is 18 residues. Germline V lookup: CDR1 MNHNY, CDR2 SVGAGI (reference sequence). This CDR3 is CASSSRLLTPSWDNEQFF. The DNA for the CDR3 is TGTGCCAGCAGTTCCCGACTGCTTACTCCATCCTGGGACAATGAGCAGTTCTTC.

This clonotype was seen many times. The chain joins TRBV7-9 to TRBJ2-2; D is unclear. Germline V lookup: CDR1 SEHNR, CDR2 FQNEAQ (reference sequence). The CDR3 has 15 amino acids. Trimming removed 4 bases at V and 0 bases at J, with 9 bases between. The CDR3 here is CASSSTWSNTGELFF. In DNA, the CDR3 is TGTGCCAGCAGCTCAACCTGGTCGAACACCGGGGAGCTGTTTTTT.

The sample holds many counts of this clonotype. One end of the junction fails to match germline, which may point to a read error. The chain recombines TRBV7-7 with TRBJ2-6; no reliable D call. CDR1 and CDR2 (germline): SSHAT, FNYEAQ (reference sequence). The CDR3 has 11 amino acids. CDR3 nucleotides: TGTGCTAGCAGCTTAGAAGGATCACTGACTTTC. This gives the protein CASSLEGSLTF.

DNA for the CDR3: TGTGCCAGCAGCCCCCGGCAGTTCTACGAGCAGTACTTC. Translating gives CASSPRQFYEQYF. The chain couples TRBV3-1 to TRBJ2-7; D unclear. CDR3 length: 13 residues. In germline, CDR1 is LGHDT, CDR2 YNNKEL (reference sequence). Deletions cut 4 bases from V and 3 bases from J, with 10 bases between.

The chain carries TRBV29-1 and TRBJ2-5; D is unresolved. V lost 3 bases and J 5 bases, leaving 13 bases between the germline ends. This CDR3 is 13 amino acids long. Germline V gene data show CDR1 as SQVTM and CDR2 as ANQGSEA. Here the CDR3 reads CSVDQPALETQYF. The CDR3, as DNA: TGCAGCGTTGATCAGCCAGCCCTCGAGACCCAGTACTTC.

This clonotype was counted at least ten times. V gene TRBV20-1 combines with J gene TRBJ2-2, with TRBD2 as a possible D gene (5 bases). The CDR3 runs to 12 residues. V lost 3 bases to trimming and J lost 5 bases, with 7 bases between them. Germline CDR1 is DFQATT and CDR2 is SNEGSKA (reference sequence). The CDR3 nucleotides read TGCAGTGCTAGGACGGGGACCGGGGAGCTGTTTTTT. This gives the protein CSARTGTGELFF.

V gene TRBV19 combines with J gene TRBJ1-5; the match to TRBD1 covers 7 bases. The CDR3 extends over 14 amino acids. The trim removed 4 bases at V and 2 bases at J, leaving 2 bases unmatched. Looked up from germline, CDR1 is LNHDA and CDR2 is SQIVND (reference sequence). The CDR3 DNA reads TGTGCCAGTAGTAACAGGGGAGGCAATCAGCCCCAGCATTTT. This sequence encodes CASSNRGGNQPQHF.

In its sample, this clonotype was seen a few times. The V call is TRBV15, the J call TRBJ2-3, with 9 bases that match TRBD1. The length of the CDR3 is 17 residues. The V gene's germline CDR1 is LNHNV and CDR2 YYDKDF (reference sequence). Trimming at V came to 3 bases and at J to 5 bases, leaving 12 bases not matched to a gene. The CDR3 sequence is CATSSPTGGAAGDTQYF. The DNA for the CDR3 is TGTGCCACCAGCAGTCCAACAGGGGGCGCGGCGGGAGATACGCAGTATTTT.

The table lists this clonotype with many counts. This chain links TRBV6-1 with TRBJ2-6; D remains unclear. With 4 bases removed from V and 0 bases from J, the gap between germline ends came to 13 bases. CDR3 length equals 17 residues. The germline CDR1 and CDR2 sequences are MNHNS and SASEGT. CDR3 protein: CASSVGSPNSGANVLTF. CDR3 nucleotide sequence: TGTGCCAGCAGTGTGGGCAGTCCCAACTCTGGGGCCAACGTCCTGACTTTC.

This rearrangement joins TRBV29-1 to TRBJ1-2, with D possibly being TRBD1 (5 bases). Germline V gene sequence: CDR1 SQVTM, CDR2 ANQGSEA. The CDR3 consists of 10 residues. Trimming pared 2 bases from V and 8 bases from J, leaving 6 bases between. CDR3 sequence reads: CSVERDGYTF. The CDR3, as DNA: TGCAGCGTTGAAAGGGACGGCTACACCTTC.

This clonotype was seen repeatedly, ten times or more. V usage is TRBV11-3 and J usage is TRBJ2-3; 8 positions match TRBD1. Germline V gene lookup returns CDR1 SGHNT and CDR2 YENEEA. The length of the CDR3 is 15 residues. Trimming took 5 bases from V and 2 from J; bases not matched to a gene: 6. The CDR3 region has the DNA TGTGCCAGCAGCCGAGACAGGGGACACACAGATACGCAGTATTTT. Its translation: CASSRDRGHTDTQYF.

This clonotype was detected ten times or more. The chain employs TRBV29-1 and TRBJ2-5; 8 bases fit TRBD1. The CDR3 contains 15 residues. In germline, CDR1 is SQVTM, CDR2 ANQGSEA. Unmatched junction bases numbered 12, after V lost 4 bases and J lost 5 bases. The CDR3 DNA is TGCAGCGTTGTTCAGGGGGCTTTTTCTCGGGAGACCCAGTACTTC. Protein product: CSVVQGAFSRETQYF.

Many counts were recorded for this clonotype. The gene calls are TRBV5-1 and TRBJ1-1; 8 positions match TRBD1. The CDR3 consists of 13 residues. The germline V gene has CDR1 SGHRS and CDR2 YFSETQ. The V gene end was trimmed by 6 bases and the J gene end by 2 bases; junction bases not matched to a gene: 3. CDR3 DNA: TGCGCCAGCAATGGACAGGGAAACACTGAAGCTTTCTTT. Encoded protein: CASNGQGNTEAFF.

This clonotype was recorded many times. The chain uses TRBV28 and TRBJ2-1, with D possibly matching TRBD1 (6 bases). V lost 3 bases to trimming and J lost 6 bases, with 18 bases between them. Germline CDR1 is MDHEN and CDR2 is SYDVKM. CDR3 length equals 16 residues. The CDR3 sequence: CASSFRHVRGSNEQFF. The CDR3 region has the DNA TGTGCCAGCAGTTTCCGACATGTAAGGGGGTCCAATGAGCAGTTCTTC. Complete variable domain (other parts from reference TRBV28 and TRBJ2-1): DVKVTQSSRYLVKRTGEKVFLECVQDMDHENMFWYRQDPGLGLRLIYFSYDVKMKEKGDIPEGYSVSREKKERFSLILESASTNQTSMYLCASSFRHVRGSNEQFFGPGTRLTVL.

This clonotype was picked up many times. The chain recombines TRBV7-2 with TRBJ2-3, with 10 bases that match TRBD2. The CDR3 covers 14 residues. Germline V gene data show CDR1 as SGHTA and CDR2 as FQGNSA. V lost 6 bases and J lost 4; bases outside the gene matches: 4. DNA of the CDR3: TGTGCCAGCAGTCCTAGCGGGAGCTCAGATACGCAGTATTTT. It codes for CASSPSGSSDTQYF.

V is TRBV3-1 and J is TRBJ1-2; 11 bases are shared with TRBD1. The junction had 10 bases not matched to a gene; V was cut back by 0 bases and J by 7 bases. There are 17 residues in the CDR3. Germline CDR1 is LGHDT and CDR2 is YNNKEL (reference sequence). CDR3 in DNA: TGTGCCAGCAGCCAAGATCAGCGGACAGGGGGCAGAGGTGGCTACACCTTC. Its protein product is CASSQDQRTGGRGGYTF.

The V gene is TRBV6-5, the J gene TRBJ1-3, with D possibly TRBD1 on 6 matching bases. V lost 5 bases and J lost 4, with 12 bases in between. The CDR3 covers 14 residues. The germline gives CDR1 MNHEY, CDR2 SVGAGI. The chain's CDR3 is CASSDWTDGNTIYF. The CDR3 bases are TGTGCCAGCAGTGACTGGACAGACGGAAACACCATATATTTT.

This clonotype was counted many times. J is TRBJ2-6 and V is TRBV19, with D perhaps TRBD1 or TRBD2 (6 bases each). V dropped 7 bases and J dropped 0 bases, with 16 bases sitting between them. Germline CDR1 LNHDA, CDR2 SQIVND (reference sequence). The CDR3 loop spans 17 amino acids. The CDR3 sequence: CASKGGPTLSGANVLTF. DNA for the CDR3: TGTGCCAGTAAGGGGGGCCCTACCCTCTCTGGGGCCAACGTCCTGACTTTC.

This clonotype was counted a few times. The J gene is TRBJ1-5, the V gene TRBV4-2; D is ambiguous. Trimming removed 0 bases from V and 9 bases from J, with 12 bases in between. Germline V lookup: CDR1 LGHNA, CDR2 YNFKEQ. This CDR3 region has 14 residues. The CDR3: CASSQERRLSPQHF. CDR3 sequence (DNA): TGTGCCAGCAGCCAAGAAAGGAGGCTATCGCCCCAGCATTTT.

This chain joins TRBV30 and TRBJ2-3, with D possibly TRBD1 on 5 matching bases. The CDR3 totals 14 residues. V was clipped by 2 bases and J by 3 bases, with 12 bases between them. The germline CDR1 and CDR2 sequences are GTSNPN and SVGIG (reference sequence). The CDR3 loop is CAWSMIPGTDTQYF. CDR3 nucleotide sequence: TGTGCCTGGAGTATGATCCCAGGGACAGATACGCAGTATTTT.

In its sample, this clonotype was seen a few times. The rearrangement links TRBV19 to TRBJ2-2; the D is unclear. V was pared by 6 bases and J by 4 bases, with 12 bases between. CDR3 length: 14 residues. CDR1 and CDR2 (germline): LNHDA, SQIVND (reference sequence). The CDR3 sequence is CASSPRVFTGELFF. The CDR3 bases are TGTGCCAGTAGCCCCCGGGTCTTCACCGGGGAGCTGTTTTTT.

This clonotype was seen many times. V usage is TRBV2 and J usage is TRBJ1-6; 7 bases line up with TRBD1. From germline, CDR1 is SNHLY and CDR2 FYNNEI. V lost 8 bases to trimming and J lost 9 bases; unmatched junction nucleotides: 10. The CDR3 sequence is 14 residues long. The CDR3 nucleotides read TGTGCCAGCCAACCCGGGACAGCGGTTTCACCCCTCCACTTT. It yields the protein CASQPGTAVSPLHF.

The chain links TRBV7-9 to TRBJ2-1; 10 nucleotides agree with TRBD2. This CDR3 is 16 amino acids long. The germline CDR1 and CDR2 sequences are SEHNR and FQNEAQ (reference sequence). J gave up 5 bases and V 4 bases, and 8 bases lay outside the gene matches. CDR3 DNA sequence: TGTGCCAGCAGCTCCGGACTAGCGGTCCCTCACAATGAGCAGTTCTTC. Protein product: CASSSGLAVPHNEQFF.

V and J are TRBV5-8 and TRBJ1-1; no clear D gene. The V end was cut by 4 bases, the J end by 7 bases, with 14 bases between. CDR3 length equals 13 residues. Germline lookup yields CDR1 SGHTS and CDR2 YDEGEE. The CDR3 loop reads CASSPLEANEAFF. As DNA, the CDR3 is TGTGCCAGCAGCCCTCTGGAGGCTAATGAAGCTTTCTTT.

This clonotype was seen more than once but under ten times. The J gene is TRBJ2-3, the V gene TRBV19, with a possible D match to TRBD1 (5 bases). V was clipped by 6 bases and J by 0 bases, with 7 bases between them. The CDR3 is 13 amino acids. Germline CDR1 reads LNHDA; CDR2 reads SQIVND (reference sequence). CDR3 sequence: CASSRVSTDTQYF. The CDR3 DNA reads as TGTGCCAGTAGCAGGGTTAGCACAGATACGCAGTATTTT. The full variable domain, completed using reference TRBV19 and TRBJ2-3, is DGGITQSPKYLFRKEGQNVTLSCEQNLNHDAMYWYRQDPGQGLRLIYYSQIVNDFQKGDIAEGYSVSREKKESFPLTVTSAQKNPTAFYLCASSRVSTDTQYFGPGTRLTVL.

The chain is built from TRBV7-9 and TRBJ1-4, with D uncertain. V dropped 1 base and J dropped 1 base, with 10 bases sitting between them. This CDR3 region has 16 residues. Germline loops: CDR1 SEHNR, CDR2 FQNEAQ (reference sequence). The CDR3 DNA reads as TGTGCCAGCAGCTTAGAGTCTTACGGAACTAATGAAAAACTGTTTTTT. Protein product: CASSLESYGTNEKLFF.

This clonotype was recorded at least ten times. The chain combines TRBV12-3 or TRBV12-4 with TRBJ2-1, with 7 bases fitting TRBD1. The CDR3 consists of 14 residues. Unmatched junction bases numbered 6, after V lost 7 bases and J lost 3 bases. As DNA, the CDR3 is TGTGCCAGCAAACAGGGGACGCTCTACAATGAGCAGTTCTTC. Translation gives CASKQGTLYNEQFF.